The present T cell receptor (beta chain) was sequenced within a study of blood T cell repertoires in COVID-19. Study-level information: Both acute and convalescent COVID-19 samples were obtained from the United States, Italy and Spain.

Sequencing used immunoSEQ multiplex PCR; TCRdb keeps in-frame clones, though not all of them. Counted here are 40,000 to 45,000 clones, 80% to 90% occurring once; the ten biggest clones make up around 6.2%. This clone appeared a single time. V dropped 7 bases and J dropped 0; count of bases not matched to a gene: 8. This CDR3 contains 16 residues. The germline CDR1 and CDR2 sequences are WSHSY and SAAADI. Source material: peripheral blood. The rearrangement links TRBV10-2 to TRBJ2-7, with TRBD2 matching over 11 bases. The receptor comes from a human donor in a cohort sampled during active COVID-19. This chain's CDR3 is CASTGTSGKSSYEQYF. The CDR3, as DNA: TGCGCCAGCACCGGGACTAGCGGTAAAAGCTCCTACGAGCAGTACTTC.